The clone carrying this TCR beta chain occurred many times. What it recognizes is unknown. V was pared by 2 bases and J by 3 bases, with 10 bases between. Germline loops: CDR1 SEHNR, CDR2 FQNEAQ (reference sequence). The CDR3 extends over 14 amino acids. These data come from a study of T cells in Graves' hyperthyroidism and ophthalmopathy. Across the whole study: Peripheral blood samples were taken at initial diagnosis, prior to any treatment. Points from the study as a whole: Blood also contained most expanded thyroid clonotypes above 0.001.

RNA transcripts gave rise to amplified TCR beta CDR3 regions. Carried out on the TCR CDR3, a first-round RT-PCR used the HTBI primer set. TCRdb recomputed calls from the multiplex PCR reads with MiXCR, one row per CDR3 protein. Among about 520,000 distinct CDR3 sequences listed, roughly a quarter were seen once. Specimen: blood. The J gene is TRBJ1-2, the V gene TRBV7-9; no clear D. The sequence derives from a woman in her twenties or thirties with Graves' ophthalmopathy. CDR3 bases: TGTGCCAGCAGCTTATCGAAGGAAGACTATGGCTACACCTTC. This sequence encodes CASSLSKEDYGYTF. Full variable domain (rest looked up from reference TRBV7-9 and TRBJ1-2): DTGVSQNPRHKITKRGQNVTFRCDPISEHNRLYWYRQTLGQGPEFLTYFQNEAQLEKSRLLSDRFSAERPKGSFSTLEIQRTEQGDSAMYLCASSLSKEDYGYTFGSGTRLTVV.